The rows below give T cell receptor beta chains drawn from one sample of a study of identical twins. TCRdb itself ran the 5' RACE reads through MiXCR, one entry per CDR3 protein. The sample shows fewer than 650,000 distinct CDR3 sequences, 9.6% of them seen only once. This sample also belongs to another study, concerning yellow fever vaccine responses in identical twins.

The material sequenced was PBMCs. These receptors originate from a young woman in good health. CDR3s include the opening cysteine and the closing phenylalanine or tryptophan. A D gene is named only where the DNA matches it firmly. Not all rows give a size; the values are once, few, many and, for expanded clones, a class.

abundance | j_gene | v_gene | d_gene | CDR3nt | CDR3aa
many | TRBJ2-7 | TRBV7-9 | TRBD1 | TGTGCCAGCAGTACGACAGGGGCCTACGAGCAGTACTTC | CASSTTGAYEQYF
many | TRBJ2-3 | TRBV7-7 | TRBD2 | TGTGCTAGCAGCTTAGCACCAGCGGGAGGTGTAGATACGCAGTATTTT | CASSLAPAGGVDTQYF
many | TRBJ2-7 | TRBV5-1 | . | TGCGCCAGCAGCCTCACAGGGACCGAGCAGTACTTC | CASSLTGTEQYF
few | TRBJ2-6 | TRBV24-1 | . | TGTGCCACCAGTGCCCACGGGGGACCCGGATCTGGGGCCAACGTCCTGACTTTC | CATSAHGGPGSGANVLTF
. | TRBJ2-1 | TRBV2 | . | TGTGCCAGCAGACTGAAAGAACAGGGAGACAATGAGCAGTTCTTC | CASRLKEQGDNEQFF
many | TRBJ2-1 | TRBV27 | . | TGTGCCAGCAGTCCCGGGACGGCAAATGAGCAGTTCTTC | CASSPGTANEQFF
few | TRBJ2-1 | TRBV18 | . | TGTGCCACCTCCACTACCGACAATGAGCAGTTCTTC | CATSTTDNEQFF
few | TRBJ2-7 | TRBV5-1 | . | TGCGCCAGCAGCCCCCTTAGACACGTTCCCTCCTACGAGCAGTACTTC | CASSPLRHVPSYEQYF
. | TRBJ2-7 | TRBV12-3/TRBV12-4 | . | TGTGCCAGCAGTTTACCCCTCGAGGTCGGCGAGCAGTACTTC | CASSLPLEVGEQYF
few | TRBJ2-3 | TRBV7-2 | . | TGTGCCAGCAGCTTTGACTTAGATACGCAGTATTTT | CASSFDLDTQYF
. | TRBJ2-7 | TRBV15 | . | TGTGCCACCAGCAGAGATCGGACAGCCCCCTACGAGCAGTACTTC | CATSRDRTAPYEQYF
many | TRBJ2-1 | TRBV29-1 | TRBD1 | TGCAGCGTGGACAGGGGATTTAGCAATGAGCAGTTCTTC | CSVDRGFSNEQFF
many | TRBJ2-6 | TRBV27 | . | TGTGCCAGCAGTTGGAACACCGGGGGCTCTGGGGCCAACGTCCTGACTTTC | CASSWNTGGSGANVLTF
many | TRBJ2-3 | TRBV29-1 | . | TGCAGCGTTGTCCCTGGGCAGCGTGGGGATACGCAGTATTTT | CSVVPGQRGDTQYF
. | TRBJ1-1 | TRBV7-9 | TRBD1 | TGTGCCGTAAGTGGGACAGGGAACACTGAAGCTTTCTTT | CAVSGTGNTEAFF
. | TRBJ2-7 | TRBV6-5 | . | TGTGCCAGCAGTTCCCTAGGAGTTTCCTACGAGCAGTACTTC | CASSSLGVSYEQYF
once | TRBJ2-2 | TRBV6-5 | . | TGTGCCAGCAGTTACTCCACGAACACCGGGGAGCTGCTTTTT | CASSYSTNTGELLF
. | TRBJ2-1 | TRBV19 | TRBD2 | TGTGCCAGTAGTATGTGGCGCGGGGGGCATTACAATGAGCAGTTCTTC | CASSMWRGGHYNEQFF
few | TRBJ2-1 | TRBV12-3/TRBV12-4 | TRBD2 | TGTGCCAGCAGTTTAAGAACGGGACTAGCCTACAATGAGCAGTTCTTC | CASSLRTGLAYNEQFF
. | TRBJ2-1 | TRBV7-8 | . | TGTGCCACCGGCCCCTCCTACAATGAGCAGTTCTTC | CATGPSYNEQFF
many | TRBJ2-5 | TRBV5-1 | TRBD2 | TGCGCCAGCAGCTCCGGACTAGCTACCCAAGAGACCCAGTACTTC | CASSSGLATQETQYF
few | TRBJ2-1 | TRBV27 | TRBD1 | TGTGCCAGCAGTCAAACAGGGGGCTTCGACAATGAGCAGTTCTTC | CASSQTGGFDNEQFF
. | TRBJ2-7 | TRBV5-5 | TRBD2 | TGTGCCAGCAGCCCTAGCGGCCTAGCGGGAGCCTACGAGCAGTACTTC | CASSPSGLAGAYEQYF
. | TRBJ2-1 | TRBV6-2/TRBV6-3 | . | TGTGCCAGCAGTTACTCGTTGGCGGCAGGGGACAATGAGCAGTTCTTC | CASSYSLAAGDNEQFF
. | TRBJ2-7 | TRBV20-1 | . | TGCAGTGCTAGAGTATTGTTGGGCGCCACCTACGAGCAGTACTTC | CSARVLLGATYEQYF
few | TRBJ2-7 | TRBV6-1 | TRBD1 | TGTGCCAGCAGTGAATCTCACCAGGGGGCCTACGAGCAGTACTTC | CASSESHQGAYEQYF
many | TRBJ2-3 | TRBV5-1 | TRBD1 | TGCGCCAGCAGCTGGGCCGGGACAGCCACAGATACGCAGTATTTT | CASSWAGTATDTQYF
many | TRBJ2-3 | TRBV7-2 | . | TGTGCCAGCAGCCAAGCCCTGAACACAGATACGCAGTATTTT | CASSQALNTDTQYF
few | TRBJ2-3 | TRBV13 | TRBD2 | TGTGCCAGCAGCTCCCCGGGACTAGCGGGGCTTACGGGTACGCAGTATTTT | CASSSPGLAGLTGTQYF
. | TRBJ2-1 | TRBV18 | . | TGTGCCACCTCCTCCACTCCAAATGAGCAGTTCTTC | CATSSTPNEQFF
many | TRBJ1-6 | TRBV6-1 | TRBD1 | TGTGCCAGCAGTATGGGACAGGGAAGCTCCTATAATTCACCCCTCCACTTT | CASSMGQGSSYNSPLHF
few | TRBJ2-2 | TRBV7-2 | TRBD2 | TGTGCCAGCAGCTTAGGAGTCGGCGGGAGCTTAAACGGGGAGCTGTTTTTT | CASSLGVGGSLNGELFF
many | TRBJ1-1 | TRBV5-1 | TRBD1 | TGCGCCAGCAGCACAACAGGGGGCCAGAACACTGAAGCTTTCTTT | CASSTTGGQNTEAFF
many | TRBJ1-1 | TRBV5-1 | . | TGCGCCAGCAGCTTAGGGGGGGAGCTCATGAACACTGAAGCTTTCTTT | CASSLGGELMNTEAFF
many | TRBJ2-2 | TRBV12-3/TRBV12-4 | . | TGTGCCAGCAGTTTAATCGCGAGCACCGGGGAGCTGTTTTTT | CASSLIASTGELFF
. | TRBJ1-1 | TRBV5-6 | . | TGTGCCAGCAGCCTGACCCGACGGACCCGAGTAACTGAAGCTTTCTTT | CASSLTRRTRVTEAFF
many | TRBJ2-5 | TRBV5-1 | . | TGCGCCAGCAGCTTGGGGCTGCTGGAGACCCAGTACTTC | CASSLGLLETQYF
many | TRBJ2-7 | TRBV11-2 | TRBD2 | TGTGCCAGCAGCCCCCGGGGGGACTACGAGCAGTACTTC | CASSPRGDYEQYF
few | TRBJ1-1 | TRBV12-3/TRBV12-4 | TRBD1 | TGTGCCAGCAGTTTGGTTGGGACAGGAGGAGCTTTCTTT | CASSLVGTGGAFF
once | TRBJ2-1 | TRBV7-9 | TRBD2 | TGTGCCAGCAGCCAGACTAGCGGGATACAAAATGAGCAGTTCTTC | CASSQTSGIQNEQFF
many | TRBJ2-2 | TRBV6-4 | TRBD2 | TGTGCCAGCAGCCCCTCAGCGGGGGGGCGAACCGGGGAGCTGTTTTTT | CASSPSAGGRTGELFF
. | TRBJ2-3 | TRBV11-1 | TRBD2 | TGTGCCAGCAGCTTAGCACCGGGACTAGCGATTCCCACGGCTACGCAGTATTTT | CASSLAPGLAIPTATQYF
few | TRBJ2-7 | TRBV20-1 | . | TGCAGTGCCAGGGGACGGATTTACGAGCAGTACTTC | CSARGRIYEQYF
few | TRBJ1-1 | TRBV6-1 | TRBD1 | TGTGCCAGCAGAGCGGGACAGTTGAACACTGAAGCTTTCTTT | CASRAGQLNTEAFF
many | TRBJ2-7 | TRBV7-9 | TRBD1 | TGTGCCAGCAGTGCCGGGACAGGGACCTACGAGCAGTACTTC | CASSAGTGTYEQYF
few | TRBJ2-4 | TRBV11-2 | TRBD1 | TGTGCCAGCAGCTTTCCCGGGACAGGTTCAATAGCCAAAAACATTCAGTACTTC | CASSFPGTGSIAKNIQYF
many | TRBJ1-2 | TRBV29-1 | . | TGCAGCGTTGAAGGATCTGCGGGGGGCTACACCTTC | CSVEGSAGGYTF
few | TRBJ2-5 | TRBV10-3 | . | TGTGCCATCAGTGAGTCGGAGGGGGCGAAGACCCAGTACTTC | CAISESEGAKTQYF
. | TRBJ2-1 | TRBV7-6 | . | TGTGCCAGCAGCTTAGCGCGGAGGGGTCATGAGCAGTTCTTC | CASSLARRGHEQFF
. | TRBJ2-6 | TRBV15 | . | TGTGCCACCAGCAATACAGAGTCTGGGGCCAACGTCCTGACTTTC | CATSNTESGANVLTF
few | TRBJ2-3 | TRBV20-1 | TRBD1 | TGCAGTGCTAGCGGACAGGGGCTCACAGATACGCAGTATTTT | CSASGQGLTDTQYF
. | TRBJ2-3 | TRBV5-1 | TRBD2 | TGCGCCAGCAGCCCGGGACTAGCGGGAACAGAGAGCACAGATACGCAGTATTTT | CASSPGLAGTESTDTQYF
few | TRBJ1-3 | TRBV7-8 | . | TGTGCCAGCAGCTCGGAGACATCCCGGGACACCATATATTTT | CASSSETSRDTIYF